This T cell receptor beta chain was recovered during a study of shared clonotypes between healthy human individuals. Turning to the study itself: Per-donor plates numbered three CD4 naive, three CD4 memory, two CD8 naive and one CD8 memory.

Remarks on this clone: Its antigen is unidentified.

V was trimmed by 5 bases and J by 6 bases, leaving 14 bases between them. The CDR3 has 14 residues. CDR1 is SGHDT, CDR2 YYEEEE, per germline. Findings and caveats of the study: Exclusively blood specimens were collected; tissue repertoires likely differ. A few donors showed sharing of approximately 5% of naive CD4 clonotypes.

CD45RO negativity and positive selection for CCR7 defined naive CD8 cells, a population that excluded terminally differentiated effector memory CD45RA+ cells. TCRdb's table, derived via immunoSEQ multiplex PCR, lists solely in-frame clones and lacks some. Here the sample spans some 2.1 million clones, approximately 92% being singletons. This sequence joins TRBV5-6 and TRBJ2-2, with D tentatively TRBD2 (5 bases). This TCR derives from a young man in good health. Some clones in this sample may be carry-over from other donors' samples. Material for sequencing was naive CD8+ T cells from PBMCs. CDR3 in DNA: TGTGCCAGCAGTCGCGTCGGGGATGCCGGGGAGCTGTTTTTT. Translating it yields CASSRVGDAGELFF.